This T cell receptor (beta chain) derives from a study of T-cell reconstitution after alpha-beta-depleted transplantation in children. This clonotype was seen many times. Unique molecular identifiers featured in how the TCRbeta library was prepared. One entry per CDR3 protein results from TCRdb running MiXCR on the PCR reads. Of about 92,000 distinct CDR3 sequences in the sample, 12% were seen once. Deletions cut 7 bases from V and 1 base from J, with 13 bases between. Germline V gene sequence: CDR1 SNHLY, CDR2 FYNNEI. The CDR3 spans 14 residues. Here the sequenced sample was PBMCs from the stem cell graft donor, taken from the stem cell graft. The sequence was collected from a human donor who donated a stem cell graft to a child with inherited bone marrow failure. The chain links TRBV2 to TRBJ2-5; no clear D. The CDR3 reads CASNRLGPQETQYF. The CDR3 bases are TGTGCCAGCAACCGACTCGGACCCCAAGAGACCCAGTACTTC.